This TCR beta chain was retrieved from a study of PD-1 blockade in classical Hodgkin lymphoma. Using immunoSEQ multiplex PCR, the repertoire was profiled, and TCRdb retains in-frame clones only, with some absent. The top ten clones hold over 4.5% of a sample with about 21,000 clones, more than 60% of them seen once. With no exception, relapse followed autologous stem cell transplantation in all patients, and brentuximab vedotin exposure varied. The study recorded best responses of complete response, partial response or progressive disease. Germline-derived CDR1 and CDR2 are KGHSH and LQKENI. This CDR3 contains 17 residues. V gave up 0 bases and J gave up 0 bases, with 14 bases separating them.

The sample was peripheral blood mononuclear cells (PBMCs), taken at baseline. The J gene is TRBJ1-2, the V gene TRBV18, with TRBD1 as a possible D gene (5 bases). The TCR originated in a human donor with classical Hodgkin lymphoma. This chain's CDR3 is CASSPPRADPTNYGYTF. In DNA form, the CDR3 reads TGTGCCAGCTCACCACCCAGGGCCGATCCTACTAACTATGGCTACACCTTC.